A single sample is the source of the 21 T cell receptor beta chains below, sequenced in a study of T cell responses to AZD1222 COVID-19 vaccine (dated by TCRdb to the early 2020s). The sample's time point label, in plain terms: baseline before first vaccination. Receptor libraries were prepared by the immunoSEQ multiplex PCR assay. The table comes from immuneACCESS by way of TCRdb, which keeps in-frame sequences with V and J called. Part of the clones is missing from these tables; in studies checked, under half for an unresolved V gene and the rest for unknown reasons. This sample comprises about 140,000 clones, around 88% of them detected only once. The ten largest account for around 3% of the sample. This specimen was peripheral blood, taken on day 0 of AZD1222 vaccination. The source of these receptors is an adult in good health.

J is TRBJ1-1 and V is TRBV11-2; TRBD1 agrees at 11 bases. The CDR3 length is 18 residues. V was pared by 5 bases and J by 2 bases, with 13 bases of the junction left unmatched. In germline, CDR1 is SGHAT, CDR2 FQNNGV. CDR3 coding DNA: TGTGCCAGCAGCCTTTATAACGCGGGACAGGGGGGAAACACTGAAGCTTTCTTT. Translated, it gives CASSLYNAGQGGNTEAFF.

The chain carries TRBV10-3 and TRBJ1-1; 8 bases line up with TRBD1. V gave up 7 bases and J gave up 1 base; unmatched junction bases: 8. CDR3 length: 15 residues. Germline CDR1 ENHRY, CDR2 SYGVKD. The CDR3 reads CAITRDRGRNTEAFF. CDR3 in DNA: TGTGCCATCACCCGAGACAGGGGCAGGAACACTGAAGCTTTCTTT.

V usage is TRBV27 and J usage is TRBJ1-1; TRBD1 matches 9 bases. Losses at the gene ends were 5 bases for V and 5 bases for J; bases not matched to a gene: 6. CDR3 length equals 14 residues. The V gene's germline CDR1 is MNHEY and CDR2 SMNVEV (reference sequence). The DNA for the CDR3 is TGTGCCAGCAGTAGGGGGACAGGGATAACTGAAGCTTTCTTT. Amino acids: CASSRGTGITEAFF.

This chain connects TRBV27 to TRBJ2-2; perhaps TRBD1 as D (5 bases). The CDR3 runs to 16 residues. Germline assignment: CDR1 MNHEY and CDR2 SMNVEV (reference sequence). The V end was cut by 5 bases, the J end by 6 bases, with 19 bases between. The CDR3 nucleotides are TGTGCCAGCAGTCCCCGACAGCTAACAGAAGCCGGGGAGCTGTTTTTT. This gives the protein CASSPRQLTEAGELFF.

The chain combines TRBV7-9 with TRBJ1-6; tentative D call: TRBD1 (6 bases). V lost 5 bases to trimming and J lost 8 bases, with 13 bases between them. The germline V gene encodes CDR1 SEHNR and CDR2 FQNEAQ (reference sequence). This CDR3 contains 14 residues. The CDR3 sequence: CASSQGGGYSPLHF. DNA of the CDR3: TGTGCCAGCAGCCAAGGGGGGGGATATTCACCCCTCCACTTT.

This chain uses TRBV9 with TRBJ2-2; either TRBD1 or TRBD2 may fit D (5 bases each). The CDR3 sequence is 15 residues long. Germline V lookup: CDR1 SGDLS, CDR2 YYNGEE. V was cut by 3 bases and J by 4 bases, with 13 bases left in between. As DNA, the CDR3 is TGTGCCAGCAGCGCAGGCACTGGGGGCACCGGGGAGCTGTTTTTT. It encodes CASSAGTGGTGELFF.

The table lists this clone with a few counts. The rearrangement uses TRBV7-8 and TRBJ2-2, with D perhaps TRBD1 or TRBD2 (7 bases each). The ends were cut back, 3 bases at V and 2 bases at J, with 10 bases in the middle. This CDR3 has 15 residues. Germline CDR1 is SGHVS and CDR2 is FQNEAQ. CDR3 DNA sequence: TGTGCCAGCAGCTTCAGGGGGGGTAACACCGGGGAGCTGTTTTTT. This codes for CASSFRGGNTGELFF.

This chain uses TRBV19 with TRBJ1-2, with D hard to call. V lost 3 bases to trimming and J lost 5 bases, with 7 bases between them. Germline V lookup: CDR1 LNHDA, CDR2 SQIVND (reference sequence). CDR3 length equals 12 residues. The CDR3 protein is CASSMEGYGYTF. DNA for the CDR3: TGTGCCAGTAGTATGGAAGGTTATGGCTACACCTTC.

The chain is built from TRBV30 and TRBJ2-7, with D perhaps TRBD1 (5 bases). Germline V gene sequence: CDR1 GTSNPN, CDR2 SVGIG (reference sequence). The CDR3 extends over 15 amino acids. Deletions cut 0 bases from V and 3 bases from J, with 15 bases between. The CDR3 loop reads CAWSVGAIPFYEQYF. CDR3 DNA: TGTGCCTGGAGTGTTGGGGCCATACCTTTCTACGAGCAGTACTTC. Supplemented by reference TRBV30 and TRBJ2-7, the full variable domain reads SQTIHQWPATLVQPVGSPLSLECTVEGTSNPNLYWYRQAAGRGLQLLFYSVGIGQISSEVPQNLSASRPQDRQFILSSKKLLLSDSGFYLCAWSVGAIPFYEQYFGPGTRLTVT.

V gene TRBV7-8 combines with J gene TRBJ1-2; D is ambiguous. Germline V CDR1 and CDR2: SGHVS, FQNEAQ. V gave up 1 base and J gave up 6 bases, with 6 bases separating them. The CDR3 loop spans 12 amino acids. The CDR3 region has the DNA TGTGCCAGCAGCTTAGACAGAGATGGCTACACCTTC. Its translation is CASSLDRDGYTF.

This rearrangement joins TRBV7-2 to TRBJ2-2; the match to TRBD2 covers 8 bases. With 4 bases clipped from V and 2 bases from J, the junction kept 15 bases outside the gene matches. Germline CDR1 SGHTA, CDR2 FQGNSA. The CDR3 has 19 amino acids. The CDR3 DNA reads TGTGCCAGCAGCTCCCCGGATAGCGGGATCACATCCAACACCGGGGAGCTGTTTTTT. It specifies CASSSPDSGITSNTGELFF.

Worth noting for this clone: One junction end does not reproduce the germline sequence, and a read error may be involved. The sample contains more than one DNA sequence encoding this CDR3. The chain uses TRBV6-4 and TRBJ1-2; 7 bases are a match to TRBD1. The CDR3 is 15 amino acids. The germline V gene encodes CDR1 MRHNA and CDR2 SNTAGT. The CDR3 DNA sequence: TGTGCCAGTAGTGTGAATTGGGACAGCAGCTATGGCTACACCTTC. Its translation is CASSVNWDSSYGYTF.

The chain recombines TRBV5-1 with TRBJ1-2; 9 nucleotides align to TRBD1. The CDR3 is made up of 14 amino acids. V lost 3 bases to trimming and J lost 8 bases; unmatched junction nucleotides: 8. The germline V gene has CDR1 SGHRS and CDR2 YFSETQ. In DNA form, the CDR3 reads TGCGCCAGCAGCTGGGACAGGGCACGTCGAGGCTACACCTTC. Its translation is CASSWDRARRGYTF.

The chain is built from TRBV29-1 and TRBJ2-7; TRBD2 matches 10 bases. CDR3 length: 14 amino acids. V trimming: 3 bases; J trimming: 9 bases; junction bases outside the gene matches: 11. The germline V gene has CDR1 SQVTM and CDR2 ANQGSEA. The CDR3 here is CSVDGSSGGPGQYF. The CDR3 nucleotides are TGCAGCGTTGATGGGTCTAGCGGGGGCCCCGGGCAGTACTTC.

The chain joins TRBV7-2 to TRBJ2-1; 10 nucleotides line up with TRBD2. CDR1 is SGHTA and CDR2 is FQGNSA in the germline V gene. With V trimmed by 2 bases and J by 10 bases, 8 bases remained unmatched. This CDR3 has 15 residues. The CDR3 nucleotides are TGTGCCAGCAGCTTATCGGGACTAGCGTTGAGCGAGCAGTTCTTC. Translated, it gives CASSLSGLALSEQFF.

This clone was seen once. This chain joins TRBV30 and TRBJ1-3; D not certain. CDR1 and CDR2 from the germline V gene are GTSNPN and SVGIG (reference sequence). CDR3 length: 15 amino acids. The V end was cut by 2 bases, the J end by 0 bases, with 11 bases between. CDR3 residues: CAWSFGGFSGNTIYF. CDR3 sequence (DNA): TGTGCCTGGAGTTTTGGCGGCTTCTCTGGAAACACCATATATTTT.

V usage is TRBV27 and J usage is TRBJ2-1, with D hard to call. CDR3 length equals 14 residues. Trimming shortened V by 0 bases and J by 6 bases, and 9 bases separated the two germline ends. Germline CDR1 MNHEY, CDR2 SMNVEV (reference sequence). The CDR3 coding sequence is TGTGCCAGCAGTTTATCGCGAAGAGTCAATGAGCAGTTCTTC. Protein: CASSLSRRVNEQFF.

This clone has only one observation. The chain employs TRBV19 and TRBJ1-5, with D unclear. The CDR3 contains 15 residues. Trimming pared 5 bases from V and 2 bases from J, leaving 13 bases between. The germline gives CDR1 LNHDA, CDR2 SQIVND (reference sequence). The CDR3 DNA is TGTGCCAGTAGTCGCGTCCCCTGGGGCAATCAGCCCCAGCATTTT. Protein product: CASSRVPWGNQPQHF.

This sequence joins TRBV3-1 (or the pseudogene TRBV3-2) and TRBJ2-4, with TRBD2 matching over 16 bases. This CDR3 comprises 16 residues. V lost 4 bases, J lost 9 bases, and 6 bases stayed unmatched. The germline V gene has CDR1 LGHDT and CDR2 YNNKEL (reference sequence). CDR3 coding DNA: TGTGCCAGCAGCCCGGGACTAGCGGGAGGGCTAAGCATTCAGTACTTC. Encoded protein: CASSPGLAGGLSIQYF.

The chain couples TRBV7-2 to TRBJ1-5; D is perhaps TRBD1 (5 bases). With 4 bases removed from V and 3 bases from J, the gap between germline ends came to 13 bases. Germline lookup yields CDR1 SGHTA and CDR2 FQGNSA. The CDR3 consists of 15 residues. DNA for the CDR3: TGTGCCAGCAGCTGGGGACGATCAAACAATCAGCCCCAGCATTTT. Protein: CASSWGRSNNQPQHF. Combining the CDR3 with reference TRBV7-2 and TRBJ1-5 gives the whole variable domain GAGVSQSPSNKVTEKGKDVELRCDPISGHTALYWYRQSLGQGLEFLIYFQGNSAPDKSGLPSDRFSAERTGGSVSTLTIQRTQQEDSAVYLCASSWGRSNNQPQHFGDGTRLSIL.

Here the CDR3 reads CASGLTTSGRRGTDTQYF. In DNA, the CDR3 is TGTGCTAGTGGTTTGACGACTAGCGGGAGGCGGGGGACAGATACGCAGTATTTT. V gene TRBV12-5 combines with J gene TRBJ2-3; TRBD2 agrees at 13 bases. V shed 2 bases, J shed 3 bases, and the junction held 8 bases outside the gene matches. The germline V gene has CDR1 LGHNT and CDR2 FRNRAP. This CDR3 region has 18 residues.